This record looks at one TCR beta chain sequence and its context. In the source study's methods: It was from reference gene primer amplification that nucleated cell counts were estimated. Clones were sequenced by immunoSEQ multiplex PCR, and TCRdb holds only the in-frame ones, with some missing. That table furnishes V, J and clone size, whereas the DNA furnished D and trimming. The profile shows about 64,000 clones, over 65% of them singletons. Seattle researchers signed up patients amid active infection and tracked them longitudinally. These data are taken from a study of blood T cell repertoires in COVID-19. Study-level background: Nucleic acid was either cDNA or gDNA, and it came from T cells, B-cell-depleted T cells, or PBMCs.

The V gene's germline CDR1 is KGHDR and CDR2 SFDVKD. Trimming left V 5 bases short and J 2 bases short, with 3 bases between. CDR3 length: 13 amino acids. This chain joins TRBV24-1 and TRBJ2-6; D is unclear. The clonotype was recovered from a man between 60 and 75 years old with COVID-19, enrolled during active disease. The sequencing sample was made of peripheral blood. In nucleotides, the CDR3 is TGTGCCACCAGTGGGCCTGGGGCCAACGTCCTGACTTTC. Translation: CATSGPGANVLTF.